This is a list of T cell receptor beta chains from one sample in a study of T cells in Graves' hyperthyroidism and ophthalmopathy. TCRdb re-derived calls from the multiplex PCR reads in MiXCR, one entry per CDR3 protein. The sample records 460,000 or so distinct CDR3 sequences, under 15% being singletons. Sequencing was performed on blood. Receptors were obtained from a woman aged 18-29 years with Graves' hyperthyroidism. CDR3s include the opening cysteine and the closing phenylalanine or tryptophan. D genes are given only for firm matches. Some rows have no size entry. The others give once, few or many, or a class for an expanded clone.

clone size	J gene	V gene	D gene	CDR3 DNA	CDR3 protein
many	TRBJ1-5	TRBV6-1	-	TGTGCCGCGGCTCCTCAAGACCTCCGCCTCAATCAGCCCCAGCATTTT	CAAAPQDLRLNQPQHF
-	TRBJ2-1	TRBV6-1	-	TGTGCCAGCAGTGAAGTGGGTAGCGGATTTAAGTTCTTC	CASSEVGSGFKFF
-	TRBJ2-2	TRBV11-3	-	TGTGCCAGCAGCTTCGGGACCGGGGAGCCGTTTTTT	CASSFGTGEPFF
many	TRBJ2-4	TRBV30	-	TGTGCCTGGAGTTCGGATATGGGTAGTAACATTCAGTACTTC	CAWSSDMGSNIQYF
few	TRBJ1-2	TRBV24-1	-	TGTGCCACCAGTGCCCAGGAAAGGAATAGCTACACCTTC	CATSAQERNSYTF
many	TRBJ2-5	TRBV27	TRBD2	TGTGCCAGCAGTTCCCTCGGGACTAGCGGGTATGAGACCCAGTACTTC	CASSSLGTSGYETQYF
many	TRBJ2-5	TRBV15	-	TGTGCCACCAGCCCCAGGGATGAGACCCAGTACTTC	CATSPRDETQYF
many	TRBJ2-1	TRBV7-3	TRBD1	TGTGCCAGCAGCTCTCCAACAGGGGGCGCCTACAATGAGCAGTTCTTC	CASSSPTGGAYNEQFF
-	TRBJ2-3	TRBV6-1	-	TGTGCCACTACCCGGGACTCAAACACAGATACGCAGTATTTT	CATTRDSNTDTQYF
many	TRBJ1-3	TRBV29-1	-	TGCAGCGTTGCTGAGGGGACTGGAAACACCATATATTTT	CSVAEGTGNTIYF
-	TRBJ2-1	TRBV2	TRBD2	TGTGCCAGCAGCATAACTAGCGGGAGAGGCAATGAGCAGTTCTTC	CASSITSGRGNEQFF
few	TRBJ2-1	TRBV5-1	TRBD2	TGCGCCAGCAGCCCCGGGAGCGGGAGCCACAATGAGCAGTTCTTC	CASSPGSGSHNEQFF
few	TRBJ2-6	TRBV19	-	TGTGCCAGTAGTATTGGCCGCTCTGGGGCCAACGTCCTGACTTTC	CASSIGRSGANVLTF
many	TRBJ1-2	TRBV7-2	TRBD1	TGTGCCAGCAGCTTAGCGGGACAGGGGAGTGGCTACACCTTC	CASSLAGQGSGYTF
many	TRBJ1-6	TRBV13	TRBD1	TGTGCCAGCAGCCTCGACAGGGGCGATTCACCCCTCCACTTT	CASSLDRGDSPLHF
many	TRBJ1-1	TRBV29-1	-	TGCAGCGCCGTTGCCTCAGGGCGGAACACTGAAGCTTTCTTT	CSAVASGRNTEAFF
many	TRBJ2-5	TRBV18	-	TGTGCCAGCTCACCATTCCAGGGAGAGACCCAGTACTTC	CASSPFQGETQYF
many	TRBJ1-6	TRBV29-1	-	TGCAGCGTTGGAACAGGGTTGAATTCACCCCTCCACTTT	CSVGTGLNSPLHF
few	TRBJ2-1	TRBV20-1	-	TGCAGTGCTAGAGGGAGGGCGGTTATTAGGGGTGAGCAGTTCTTC	CSARGRAVIRGEQFF
-	TRBJ1-3	TRBV28	-	TGTGCCAGCAGTTTATACAGGGAACCGGTTGGAAACACCATATATTTT	CASSLYREPVGNTIYF
many	TRBJ2-7	TRBV20-1	-	TGCAGTGCTAGAGACGTCTTAGAATACGAGCAGTACTTC	CSARDVLEYEQYF
-	TRBJ2-1	TRBV7-3	-	TGTACCAGCAGCTTAGCCCCCGGGAGCTCCTACAATGAGCAGTTCTTC	CTSSLAPGSSYNEQFF
few	TRBJ2-3	TRBV7-3	-	TGTGCCAGCAGCTTAGGGGAGACTAGTTTGGATACGCAGTATTTT	CASSLGETSLDTQYF
many	TRBJ2-2	TRBV29-1	-	TGCAGCGTTGAGAGAGGGAGCCCCGGGGAGCTGTTTTTT	CSVERGSPGELFF
few	TRBJ2-2	TRBV27	-	TGTGCCACCTCACACCAGGGGAGCACCGGGGAGCTGTTTTTT	CATSHQGSTGELFF
few	TRBJ2-3	TRBV19	TRBD1	TGTGCCAGTAGCCCGGGACAGGGGACGGCAGATACGCAGTATTTT	CASSPGQGTADTQYF